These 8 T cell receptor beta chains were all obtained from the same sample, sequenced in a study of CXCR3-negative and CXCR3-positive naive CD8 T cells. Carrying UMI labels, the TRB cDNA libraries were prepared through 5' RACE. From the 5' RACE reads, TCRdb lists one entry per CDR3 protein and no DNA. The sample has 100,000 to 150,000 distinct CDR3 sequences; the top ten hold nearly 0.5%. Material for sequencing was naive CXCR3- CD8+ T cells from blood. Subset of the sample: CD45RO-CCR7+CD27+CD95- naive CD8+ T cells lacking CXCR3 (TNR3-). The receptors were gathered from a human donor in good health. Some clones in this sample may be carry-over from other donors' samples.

CDR3 region: CASSPDTGALTNYGYTF. The chain uses TRBV7-9 and TRBJ1-2; TCRdb's D call, TRBD1, is unchecked because there is no DNA. The CDR3 loop spans 17 amino acids. CDR1 is SEHNR, CDR2 FQNEAQ, per germline (reference sequence).

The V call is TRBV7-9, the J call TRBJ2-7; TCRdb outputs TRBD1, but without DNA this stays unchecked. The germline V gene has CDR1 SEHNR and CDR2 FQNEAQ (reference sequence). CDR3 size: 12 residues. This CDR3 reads CASSRGTAEQYF.

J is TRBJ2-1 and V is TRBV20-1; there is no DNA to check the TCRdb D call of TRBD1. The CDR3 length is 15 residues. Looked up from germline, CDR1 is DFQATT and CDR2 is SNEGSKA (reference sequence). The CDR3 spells CSASTVGQGHLGQFF.

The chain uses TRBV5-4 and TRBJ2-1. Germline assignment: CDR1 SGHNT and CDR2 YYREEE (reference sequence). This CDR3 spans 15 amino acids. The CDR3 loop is CASSSPESSYNEQFF.

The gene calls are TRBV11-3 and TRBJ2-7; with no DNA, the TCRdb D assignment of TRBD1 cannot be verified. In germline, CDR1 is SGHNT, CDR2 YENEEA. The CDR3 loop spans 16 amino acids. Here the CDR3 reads CASSLVGQDSSYEQYF.

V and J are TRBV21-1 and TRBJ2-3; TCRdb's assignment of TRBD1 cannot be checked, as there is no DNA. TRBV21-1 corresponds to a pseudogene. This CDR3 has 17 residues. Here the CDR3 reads CASSKVLPGGITDTQYF.

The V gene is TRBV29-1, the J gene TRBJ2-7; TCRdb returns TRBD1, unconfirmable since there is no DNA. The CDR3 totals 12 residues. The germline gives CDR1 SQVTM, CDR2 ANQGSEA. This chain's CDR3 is CSVRTNAYEQYF.

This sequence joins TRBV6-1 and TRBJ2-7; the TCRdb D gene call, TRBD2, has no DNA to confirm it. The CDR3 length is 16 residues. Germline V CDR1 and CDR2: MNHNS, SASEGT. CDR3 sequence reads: CASTQGLAGGTYEQYF.